This T cell receptor beta chain was sequenced in a study of blood T cell repertoires in COVID-19. Background on the study: PBMCs, B-cell-depleted T cells, or T cells were the source of the cDNA or gDNA that made up the material.

V was shortened by 5 bases and J by 1 base, with 11 bases between the two germline ends. Germline V lookup: CDR1 SGHTA, CDR2 FQGTGA. The CDR3 sequence is 14 residues long. Repertoires were generated with immunoSEQ multiplex PCR, while TCRdb's copy carries only in-frame clones and drops some. The sample shows 90,000 to 150,000 clones, approximately 83% of them seen only once. The specimen sequenced was peripheral blood. This sequence was found in a man aged 80 or over with acute or convalescent COVID-19. This chain links TRBV7-3 with TRBJ2-5; tentatively, D is TRBD1 (6 bases). CDR3: CASSPTGIQETQYF. Here the CDR3 DNA reads TGTGCCAGCAGCCCTACAGGGATCCAAGAGACCCAGTACTTC.